This TCR beta chain came from a study of quantifying T cell responses using KT2 cells. Study as a whole: cDNA was made from DNase-treated RNA using alpha and beta constant primers. The second PCR ran as a qPCR until a predetermined fluorescence threshold was reached. General study points: The number of KT2 alpha and beta sequences was a linear function of input KT2 cells.

The cDNA 3' end received a ligated oligonucleotide with a UMI. The first PCR ran approximately 4 cycles with an equimolar RC1.1 and RC1.2 beta primer mix. Separate processing of TCR alpha and beta chains began at the second PCR. TCRdb called the UMI-ligation and nested PCR reads again in MiXCR, with one record for every CDR3 protein. Of about 32,000 distinct CDR3 sequences in the sample, about 7.3% were seen once. A range of KT2-to-PBMC ratios was made using fixed PBMC numbers. The germline V and J ends were trimmed by 6 bases and 0 bases, with 11 bases remaining between them. Germline lookup yields CDR1 SQVTM and CDR2 ANQGSEA. This CDR3 spans 14 amino acids. Many counts were recorded for this clonotype. As yet, its antigen is unknown.

The chain employs TRBV29-1 and TRBJ2-2, with D tentatively TRBD1 (6 bases). The sample was PBMCs spiked with cells of the T cell clone KT2. The clonotype comes from a human donor. The CDR3 DNA is TGCAGCGTCACAGGGATTTCGAACACCGGGGAGCTGTTTTTT. The encoded protein is CSVTGISNTGELFF.